The rows below give T cell receptor beta chains drawn from one sample of a study of blood T cell repertoires in COVID-19. Sequencing was performed with immunoSEQ multiplex PCR; in TCRdb, only in-frame clones are kept and a portion is missing. The table records about 170,000 clones, about 89% of them present only once. Source material: peripheral blood. These receptors came from a man between 70 and 80 years old with acute or convalescent COVID-19. Each CDR3 is given with its conserved first and last residue. Fields, in order: V gene, J gene, clone size, D gene, CDR3 protein, CDR3 DNA. D genes are given only for firm matches. Where a row states a size, it is once, few, many or the class of an expanded clone; other rows omit it.

V: TRBV28
J: TRBJ2-2
size: -
D: -
CDR3: CASRDSNTGELFF
DNA: TGTGCCAGCAGAGACTCGAACACCGGGGAGCTGTTTTTT

V: TRBV18
J: TRBJ2-1
size: -
D: TRBD1
CDR3: CASSATGAGYNEQFF
DNA: TGTGCCAGCTCAGCGACAGGGGCGGGTTACAATGAGCAGTTCTTC

V: TRBV29-1
J: TRBJ2-3
size: -
D: -
CDR3: CSVVPSGAYDTQYF
DNA: TGCAGCGTGGTCCCCTCTGGGGCATATGATACGCAGTATTTT

V: TRBV6-6
J: TRBJ1-5
size: -
D: -
CDR3: CASSYTGFSQPQHF
DNA: TGTGCCAGCAGCTATACAGGGTTCAGTCAGCCCCAGCATTTT

V: TRBV5-1
J: TRBJ2-5
size: -
D: TRBD2
CDR3: CASSSGASGRVETQYF
DNA: TGCGCCAGCAGCTCGGGGGCTAGCGGGAGGGTAGAGACCCAGTACTTC

V: TRBV11-3
J: TRBJ2-2
size: -
D: -
CDR3: CASSPRLNTGELFF
DNA: TGTGCCAGCAGCCCCAGGCTGAACACCGGGGAGCTGTTTTTT

V: TRBV5-3
J: TRBJ1-1
size: -
D: -
CDR3: CARSLATGNEAFF
DNA: TGTGCCAGAAGCTTGGCCACGGGGAATGAAGCTTTCTTT

V: TRBV2
J: TRBJ1-2
size: -
D: -
CDR3: CASSEVRAGGYTF
DNA: TGTGCCAGCAGTGAAGTCAGGGCGGGGGGCTACACCTTC

V: TRBV28
J: TRBJ1-5
size: -
D: TRBD1
CDR3: CASIGWTGVPRPQHF
DNA: TGTGCCAGCATTGGGTGGACAGGGGTCCCCCGGCCCCAGCATTTT

V: TRBV18
J: TRBJ2-5
size: once
D: -
CDR3: CASSPPPGWETQYF
DNA: TGTGCCAGCTCACCGCCGCCAGGGTGGGAGACCCAGTACTTC

V: TRBV5-4
J: TRBJ2-1
size: -
D: -
CDR3: CASSLMEGNGPFF
DNA: TGTGCCAGCAGCTTGATGGAGGGGAACGGTCCGTTCTTC